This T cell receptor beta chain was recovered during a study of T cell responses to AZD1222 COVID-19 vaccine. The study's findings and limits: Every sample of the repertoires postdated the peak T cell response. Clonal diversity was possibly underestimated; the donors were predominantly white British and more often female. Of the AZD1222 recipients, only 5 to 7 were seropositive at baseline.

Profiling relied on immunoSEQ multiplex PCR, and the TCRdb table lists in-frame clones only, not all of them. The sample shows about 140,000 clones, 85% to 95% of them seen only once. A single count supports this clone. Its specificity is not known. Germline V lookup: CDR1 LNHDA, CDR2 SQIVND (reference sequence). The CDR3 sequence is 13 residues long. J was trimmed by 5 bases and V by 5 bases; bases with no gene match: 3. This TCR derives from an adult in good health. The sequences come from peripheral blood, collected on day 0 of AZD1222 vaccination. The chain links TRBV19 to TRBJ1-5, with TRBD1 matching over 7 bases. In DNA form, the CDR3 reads TGTGCCAGTAGTCTCGGGACAGATCAGCCCCAGCATTTT. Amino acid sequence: CASSLGTDQPQHF.